This TCR beta chain was retrieved from a study of cytomegalovirus exposure and HLA in healthy donors. Study information: In a later analysis, the approximately 110 validation repertoires were reported to have used the same platform as the approximately 670 first-cohort repertoires.

The germline CDR1 and CDR2 sequences are MNHEY and SMNVEV (reference sequence). The CDR3 runs 15 residues. The V gene end was trimmed by 4 bases and the J gene end by 0 bases; junction bases not matched to a gene: 3. Clones were sequenced by immunoSEQ multiplex PCR, and TCRdb holds only the in-frame ones, with some missing. Of 300,000 or so clones listed, approximately 91% are singletons. General study findings and limits: Reportedly, diagnosis of cytomegalovirus status by the classifier showed high specificity and sensitivity.

As concerns this clone: The antigen is not known.

The receptor was derived from a man younger than 45 in good health and CMV-seronegative. The sequencing sample was made of PBMCs. V usage is TRBV27 and J usage is TRBJ2-1, with TRBD1 identical over 7 bases. CDR3 coding DNA: TGTGCCAGCAGTTACAGGGGAACCTCCTACAATGAGCAGTTCTTC. Residues: CASSYRGTSYNEQFF.